This T cell receptor (beta chain) comes out of a study of OX40 agonist ivuxolimab in advanced cancers. About the research overall: With ivuxolimab, an agonistic anti-OX40 (CD134) antibody, patients were treated. A mean age of around 60 years, range about 20 to 85, was recorded, and under 85% were male.

In germline, CDR1 is SGHRS, CDR2 YFSETQ. The ends were cut back, 4 bases at V and 0 bases at J, with 11 bases in the middle. The CDR3 loop spans 15 amino acids. This clone was recorded once. Sequencing was performed with immunoSEQ multiplex PCR; in TCRdb, only in-frame clones are kept and a portion is missing. The table lists just over 50,000 clones, 60% to 80% of them singletons, with roughly 2% in the top ten. The receptor was derived from an adult with an advanced solid tumor such as melanoma, head and neck, liver or kidney cancer. The source was CD4+ or CD8+ T cells sorted from blood, collected in a trial of the OX40 agonist ivuxolimab. The chain recombines TRBV5-1 with TRBJ2-1, with unresolved D. The CDR3: CASSPTANSYNEQFF. As DNA, the CDR3 is TGCGCCAGCAGCCCCACTGCGAACTCCTACAATGAGCAGTTCTTC.